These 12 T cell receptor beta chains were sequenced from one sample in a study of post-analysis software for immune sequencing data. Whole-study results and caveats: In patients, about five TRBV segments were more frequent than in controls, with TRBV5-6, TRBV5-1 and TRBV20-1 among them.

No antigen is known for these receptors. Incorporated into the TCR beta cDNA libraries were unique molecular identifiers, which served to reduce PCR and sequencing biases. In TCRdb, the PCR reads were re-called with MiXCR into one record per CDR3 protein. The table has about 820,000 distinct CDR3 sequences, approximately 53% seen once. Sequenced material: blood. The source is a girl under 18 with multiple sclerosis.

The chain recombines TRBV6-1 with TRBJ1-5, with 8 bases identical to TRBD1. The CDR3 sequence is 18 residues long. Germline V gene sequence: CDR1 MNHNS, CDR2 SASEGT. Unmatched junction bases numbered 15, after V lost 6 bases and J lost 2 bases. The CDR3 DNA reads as TGTGCCAGCAGCCGCGCTTCCCCAGGGGGCGCAGGCAATCAGCCCCAGCATTTT. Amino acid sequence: CASSRASPGGAGNQPQHF.

CDR3 coding DNA: TGCAGTGCTAGTATGGGATTCTCCTACGAGCAGTACTTC. Protein product: CSASMGFSYEQYF. This chain links TRBV20-1 with TRBJ2-7, with unresolved D. Germline V gives CDR1 DFQATT, CDR2 SNEGSKA (reference sequence). V was trimmed by 3 bases and J by 0 bases, leaving 9 bases between them. CDR3 length: 13 amino acids.

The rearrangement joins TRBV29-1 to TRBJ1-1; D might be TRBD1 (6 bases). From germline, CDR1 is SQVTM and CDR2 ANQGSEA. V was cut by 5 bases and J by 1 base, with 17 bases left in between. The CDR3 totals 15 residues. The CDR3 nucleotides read TGCAGCGTTTTTGGTATCTGGGGGCAGAACACTGAAGCTTTCTTT. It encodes CSVFGIWGQNTEAFF.

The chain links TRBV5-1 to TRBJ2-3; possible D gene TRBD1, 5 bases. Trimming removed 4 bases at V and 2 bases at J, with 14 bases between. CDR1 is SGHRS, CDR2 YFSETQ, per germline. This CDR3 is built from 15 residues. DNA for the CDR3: TGCGCCAGCAGCCGCCTAGGACACTACACAGATACGCAGTATTTT. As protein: CASSRLGHYTDTQYF.

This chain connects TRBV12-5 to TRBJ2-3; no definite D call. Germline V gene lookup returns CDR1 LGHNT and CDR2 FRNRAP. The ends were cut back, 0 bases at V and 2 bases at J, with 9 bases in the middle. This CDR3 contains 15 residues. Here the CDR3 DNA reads TGTGCTAGTGGTTTGGTAACCAGTGACACAGATACGCAGTATTTT. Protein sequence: CASGLVTSDTDTQYF.

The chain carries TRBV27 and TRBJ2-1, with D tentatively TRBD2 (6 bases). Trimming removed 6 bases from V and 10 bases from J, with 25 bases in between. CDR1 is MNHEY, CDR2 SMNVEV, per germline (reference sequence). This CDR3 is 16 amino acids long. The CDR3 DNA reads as TGTGCCAGCAGCCTGCGTAGCGGCCGCCCCACAATGGAGCAGTTCTTC. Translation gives CASSLRSGRPTMEQFF.

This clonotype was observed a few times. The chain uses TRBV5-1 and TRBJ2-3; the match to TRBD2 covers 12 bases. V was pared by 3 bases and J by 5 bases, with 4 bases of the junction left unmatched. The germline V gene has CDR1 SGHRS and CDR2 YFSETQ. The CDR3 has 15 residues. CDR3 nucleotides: TGCGCCAGCAGCTCTCGGACTAGCGGGGAAGATACGCAGTATTTT. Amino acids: CASSSRTSGEDTQYF.

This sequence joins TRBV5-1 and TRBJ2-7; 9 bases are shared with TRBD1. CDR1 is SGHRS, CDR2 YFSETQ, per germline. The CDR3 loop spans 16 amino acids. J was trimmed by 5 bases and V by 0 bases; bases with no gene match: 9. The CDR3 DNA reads TGCGCCAGCAGCTTGGGGCTCGGACAGGGGATTCACGAGCAGTACTTC. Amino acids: CASSLGLGQGIHEQYF.

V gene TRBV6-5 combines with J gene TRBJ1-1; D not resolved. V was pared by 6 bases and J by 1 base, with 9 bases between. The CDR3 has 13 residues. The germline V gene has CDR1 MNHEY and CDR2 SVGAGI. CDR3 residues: CASRERANTEAFF. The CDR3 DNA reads TGTGCCAGCAGGGAGAGGGCGAACACTGAAGCTTTCTTT.

CDR3 bases: TGTGCCAGCAGCTCGGGTACCGAAGGGAATGAGCAGTTCTTC. It translates to CASSSGTEGNEQFF. The V and J genes are TRBV7-6 and TRBJ2-1; D gene ambiguous. V dropped 4 bases and J dropped 7 bases, with 14 bases sitting between them. The CDR3 consists of 14 residues. CDR1 and CDR2 from the germline V gene are SGHVS and FNYEAQ.

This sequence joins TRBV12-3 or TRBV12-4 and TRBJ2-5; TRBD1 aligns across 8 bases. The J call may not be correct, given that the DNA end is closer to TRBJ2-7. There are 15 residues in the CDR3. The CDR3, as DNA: TGTGCCAGCAGTTTGGGCAGGACAGGGAGCCACGAGCAGTACTTC. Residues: CASSLGRTGSHEQYF.

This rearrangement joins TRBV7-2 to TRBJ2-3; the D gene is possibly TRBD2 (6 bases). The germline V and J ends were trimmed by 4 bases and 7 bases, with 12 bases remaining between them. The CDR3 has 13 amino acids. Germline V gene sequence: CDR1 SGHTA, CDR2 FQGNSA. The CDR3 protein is CASSSWDSYTQYF. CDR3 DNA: TGTGCCAGCAGCTCATGGGACTCGTATACGCAGTATTTT.